This T cell receptor (beta chain) was recovered during a study of OX40 agonist ivuxolimab in advanced cancers. Background on the study: Patients were treated with intravenous ivuxolimab, dosed at 0.01 to 10 mg/kg and infused every 2 weeks. Age averaged around 59 years (range about 23 to 85), and just over 80% were male.

Data came from immunoSEQ multiplex PCR; TCRdb stores just in-frame clones and leaves some out. Of approximately 58,000 clones listed, 88% are singletons. J lost 6 bases, V lost 6 bases, and 11 bases had no gene match. CDR3 size: 16 residues. In germline, CDR1 is MDHEN, CDR2 SYDVKM. The specimen was CD4+ or CD8+ T cells sorted from blood, collected in a trial of the OX40 agonist ivuxolimab. The origin of this receptor is an adult with an advanced solid tumor such as melanoma, head and neck, liver or kidney cancer. J is TRBJ2-2 and V is TRBV28; 9 positions match TRBD1. The CDR3, as DNA: TGTGCCAGCAGACCCCCGGGACAGGGTCCGTCCGGGGAGCTGTTTTTT. Translation: CASRPPGQGPSGELFF.